This T cell receptor beta chain came from a study of glioma-infiltrating T cells. Study-wide results and limits: Gliomas, especially low-grade, showed above-expected tissue-blood divergence; non-neoplastic patients showed below.

Amplification of TCR alpha and beta CDR3 regions from RNA used iRepertoire nested multiplex PCR. TCRdb recomputed calls from the multiplex PCR reads with MiXCR, one row per CDR3 protein. This table holds about 21,000 distinct CDR3 sequences, around 23% found once. About this clonotype: Antigen unknown.

Germline V CDR1 and CDR2: SGDLS, YYNGEE. V was trimmed by 3 bases and J by 4 bases, leaving 17 bases between them. The CDR3 has 15 amino acids. The receptor was isolated from a human donor with low-grade glioma or glioblastoma, undergoing nonglioma brain surgery, or in good health (not recorded which). The chain is built from TRBV9 and TRBJ2-7; D remains unclear. Sequencing input: glioma tissue, nonneoplastic brain tissue, or PBMCs (not recorded which). CDR3 nucleotide sequence: TGTGCCAGCAGCGCCACCGGCCATGGAAGGTACGAGCAGTACTTC. Translating gives CASSATGHGRYEQYF.